The text below deals with one T cell receptor (beta chain). Its antigen is unidentified. This record comes from a study of vaccination and CD4 T cells after COVID-19. The wider study: Sampling post-COVID took place a median approximately 100 days after diagnosis (range 35 to 161). Cultures that served as controls received a CEFX pool, an HIV-1 Nef pool, or no peptide. Study observations and caveats: Going from 21 to 38, median SARS-CoV-2-reactive clonotypes did not rise significantly.

Sequencing of DNA taken from cultured CD4+ T cells relied on the Oncomine TCR Beta short-read assay. From CD4+ T cells that had been cultured, genomic DNA was extracted. In TCRdb, the PCR reads were re-called with MiXCR into one record per CDR3 protein. The sample yields about 6,400 distinct CDR3 sequences, nearly 50% seen once. Treatment denoted: approximately 9-day PBMC culture with coronavirus spike peptide pools or control peptides (ViraFEST assay). Gathering of the CD4+ T cells, from the unexposed donor, took place before the COVID-19 pandemic (2011-2018). The V and J ends lost 5 bases and 1 base respectively, with 12 bases between them. CDR1 SGHAT and CDR2 FQNNGV come from the germline V gene. This CDR3 has 14 amino acids.

This chain joins TRBV11-2 and TRBJ2-7, with D perhaps being TRBD1 or TRBD2 (5 bases each). The material sequenced was CD4+ T cells from blood, cultured in vitro. This clonotype was obtained from a human donor in good health. The CDR3 sequence: CASSRDGASYEQYF. Written as DNA, the CDR3 is TGTGCCAGCAGCCGCGACGGGGCTTCCTACGAGCAGTACTTC.